Sequencing of this TCR beta chain was carried out in a study of blood T cell repertoires in COVID-19. On the study more broadly: From the United States, Italy and Spain came samples of acute and convalescent COVID-19.

Authors' analysis steps: Scientists estimated how many nucleated cells there were by amplifying reference gene primers. The assay was immunoSEQ multiplex PCR, and TCRdb's table has in-frame clones only and misses some. Clonal size and the V and J genes are those of that table, whereas D and trimming came from the DNA. The sample holds about 350,000 clones; around nine tenths are singletons and the top ten take 0.85% to 1.3%. Participants were aged about 18 to 100 years from 24 US areas. Exposed volunteers were people who met a COVID-19 case within 2 weeks before study entry. V shed 5 bases and J 4 bases; nucleotides not matched to a gene: 9. This CDR3 contains 15 residues. Germline values: CDR1 SGHNT, CDR2 YENEEA.

What was sequenced was PBMCs or T cells enriched from blood (not recorded which). The receptor was derived from a woman in her 30s who had been exposed to COVID-19. The chain employs TRBV11-3 and TRBJ2-7; 9 bases align to TRBD1. The CDR3 nucleotides are TGTGCCAGCAGCCCAAGGGGGACAGGGAGATACGAGCAGTACTTC. Protein: CASSPRGTGRYEQYF.